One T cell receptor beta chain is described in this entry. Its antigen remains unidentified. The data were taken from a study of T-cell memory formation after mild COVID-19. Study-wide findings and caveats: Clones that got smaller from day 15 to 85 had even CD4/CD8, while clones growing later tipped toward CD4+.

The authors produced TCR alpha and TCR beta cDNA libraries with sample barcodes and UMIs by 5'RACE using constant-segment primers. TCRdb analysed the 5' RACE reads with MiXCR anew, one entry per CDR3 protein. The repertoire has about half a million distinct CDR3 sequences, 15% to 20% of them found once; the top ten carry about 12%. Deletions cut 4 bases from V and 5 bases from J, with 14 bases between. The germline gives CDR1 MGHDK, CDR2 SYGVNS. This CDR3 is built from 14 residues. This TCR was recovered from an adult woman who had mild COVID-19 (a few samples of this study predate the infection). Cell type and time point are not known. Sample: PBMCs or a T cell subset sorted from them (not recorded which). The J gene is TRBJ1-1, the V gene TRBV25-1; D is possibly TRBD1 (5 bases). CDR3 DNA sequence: TGTGCCAGCAGTGCGCGACCGGGGGGGACTGAAGCTTTCTTT. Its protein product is CASSARPGGTEAFF. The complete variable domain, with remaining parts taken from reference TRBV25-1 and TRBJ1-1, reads EADIYQTPRYLVIGTGKKITLECSQTMGHDKMYWYQQDPGMELHLIHYSYGVNSTEKGDLSSESTVSRIRTEHFPLTLESARPSHTSQYLCASSARPGGTEAFFGQGTRLTVV.